A selection of T cell receptor beta chains follows, all from one sample in a study of response to subunit inactivated influenza vaccine. A single record per CDR3 protein comes from TCRdb applying MiXCR to the RT-PCR reads. The table includes approximately 500,000 distinct CDR3 sequences, 10% to 15% detected once. The material was PBMCs from blood, obtained around seven weeks after vaccination. The receptors were gathered from a man in his fifties or sixties who received an inactivated influenza vaccine. The CDR3 runs from the conserved cysteine through the conserved F or W. The order of the fields is V gene, J gene, clone size, D gene, CDR3 DNA, CDR3 protein. D genes are given only for firm matches. Part of the rows lack a size; the others show once, few, many or a class for expanded clones.

>TRBV3-1|TRBJ2-1|.|TRBD2
TGTGCCAGCAGCCACAGCGGGGCCGGCAATGAGCAGTTCTTC
CASSHSGAGNEQFF
>TRBV4-2|TRBJ1-6|few|.
TGTGCCAGCAGCCAAGCGACGACAGGCTATAATTCACCCCTCCACTTT
CASSQATTGYNSPLHF
>TRBV4-3|TRBJ2-1|many|.
TGCGCCAGCAGCCAAGTGTTCGGTGTACCGGCCTACAATGAGCAGTTCTTC
CASSQVFGVPAYNEQFF
>TRBV20-1|TRBJ2-7|few|TRBD1
TGCAGTGCTACCGGGACAGGGGGCTACAACGAGCAGTACTTC
CSATGTGGYNEQYF
>TRBV7-2|TRBJ1-3|.|.
TGTGCCAGCAGCGCTAGATGGAAAGACACCATAGATTTT
CASSARWKDTIDF
>TRBV24-1|TRBJ2-2|few|TRBD2
TGTGCCACCAGTGCGGGACTAGAGAACACCGGGGAGCTGTTTTTT
CATSAGLENTGELFF
>TRBV20-1|TRBJ2-1|.|TRBD2
TGCAGTGCTAGAGACTTTACAGGACTAGCGGGAGGGAGCTCCTACAATGAGCAGTTCTTC
CSARDFTGLAGGSSYNEQFF
>TRBV4-3|TRBJ2-1|few|TRBD2
TGCGCCAGCAGCCCCGCTTCTAGCGGGGGTTCCTACAATGAGCAGTTCTTC
CASSPASSGGSYNEQFF
>TRBV5-1|TRBJ2-5|.|TRBD1
TGCGCCAGCAGCTTCACAGGGGTGGAGACCCAGTACTTC
CASSFTGVETQYF
>TRBV24-1|TRBJ2-7|.|TRBD2
TGTGCCACCAGTGATGATGGGACTAGCGGTACCTACGAGCAGTACTTC
CATSDDGTSGTYEQYF
>TRBV10-3|TRBJ2-5|.|.
TGTGCCATCAGATCAGGGTCGAGTGGGGAGACCCAGTACTTC
CAIRSGSSGETQYF
>TRBV20-1|TRBJ2-2|few|.
TGCAGTGCTAGAAGGGTGGACACCGGGGAGCTGTTTTTT
CSARRVDTGELFF
>TRBV7-9|TRBJ2-3|few|.
TGTGCCAGCAGCTTAGGAGGGCTCCACAGGGCAGATACGCAGTATTTT
CASSLGGLHRADTQYF
>TRBV12-3/TRBV12-4|TRBJ1-5|.|.
TGTGCCAGCAGTCGACAGGAAGGTAATCAGCCCCAGCATTTT
CASSRQEGNQPQHF
>TRBV5-1|TRBJ2-1|.|.
TGCGCCAGCAGCTTGGGAGTGAGTCTGGCCTACAATGAGCAGCTCTTC
CASSLGVSLAYNEQLF
>TRBV10-2|TRBJ1-5|few|.
TGCGCCAGCAGTGTCGAGCCAGGGTACAATCAGCCCCAGCATTTT
CASSVEPGYNQPQHF
>TRBV5-6|TRBJ2-7|.|.
TGTGCCAGCAGCTCCGGGGTCCTCGCCTCCTACGAGCAGTACTTC
CASSSGVLASYEQYF
>TRBV11-2|TRBJ2-3|.|TRBD2
TGTGCCAGCAGCTCGGGACTAGCGGGGGGGTCGAATACGCAGTATTTT
CASSSGLAGGSNTQYF
>TRBV3-1|TRBJ2-7|.|TRBD1
TGTGCCAGCAGCCAAGGGACAGGGGGTAACGAGCAGTACTTC
CASSQGTGGNEQYF
>TRBV28|TRBJ2-5|.|.
TGTGCCAGCAGCCCAGCCCAAGAGACCCAGTACTTC
CASSPAQETQYF
>TRBV7-2|TRBJ1-1|.|.
TGTGCCAGCAGCTTAAAACACATGAACACTGAAGCTTTCTTT
CASSLKHMNTEAFF
>TRBV6-2/TRBV6-3|TRBJ2-7|few|TRBD2
TGTGCCAGCAGCGGGACTAGCGGGAGGGCGTTTTACGAGCAGTACTTC
CASSGTSGRAFYEQYF
>TRBV20-1|TRBJ2-1|.|.
TGCAGTGCTAGACTCACGGTGAATTCCTACAATGAGCAGTTCTTC
CSARLTVNSYNEQFF
>TRBV20-1|TRBJ2-5|.|.
TGCAGTGCAACCTTTAGCTATACGGGAGAGGTCGAGACCCAGTACTTC
CSATFSYTGEVETQYF
>TRBV20-1|TRBJ2-3|.|TRBD2
TGCAGTGCGACCGGGACTAGCGTCACAGATACGCAGTATTTT
CSATGTSVTDTQYF
>TRBV6-2/TRBV6-3|TRBJ1-6|few|.
TGTGCCAGCAGACCCACGGAGGGGAGGAGCTCCTATAATTCACCCCTCCACTTT
CASRPTEGRSSYNSPLHF
>TRBV4-2|TRBJ2-3|few|.
TGTGCCAGCAGCCAAGTGAACTCAAACACAGATACGCAGTATTTT
CASSQVNSNTDTQYF
>TRBV7-2|TRBJ1-6|.|TRBD1
TGTGCCAGCAGCTTAGAGACAGGGGGTAATTCACCCCTCCACTTT
CASSLETGGNSPLHF
>TRBV20-1|TRBJ2-7|.|.
TGCAGTGCTAGGGGCGGCCTCTCCTACGAGCAGTACTTC
CSARGGLSYEQYF
>TRBV29-1|TRBJ1-6|many|.
TGCAGCGTTTCGTGGGGCGATAATTCACCCCTCCACTTT
CSVSWGDNSPLHF
>TRBV5-5|TRBJ1-1|few|.
TGTGCCAGCAGCTCAACCGGGACGGCGAACACTGAAGCTTTCTTT
CASSSTGTANTEAFF
>TRBV6-2/TRBV6-3|TRBJ1-5|.|TRBD1
TGTGCCAGCACCGATACAGGGGATCAGCCCCAGCATTTT
CASTDTGDQPQHF
>TRBV25-1|TRBJ2-1|few|TRBD2
TGTGCCAGCAAACCGGATGCGGGAGGGTTTACTGAGCAGTTCTTC
CASKPDAGGFTEQFF
>TRBV6-1|TRBJ2-7|.|TRBD2
TGTGCCAGCAGACGCCATGGAGGGAGGGGAGAGCAGTACTTC
CASRRHGGRGEQYF
>TRBV4-3|TRBJ2-2|few|.
TGCGCCAGCAGCCAAGGTTTCGCGCCCTTTCTAGAGAGCCCCACCGGGGAGCTGTTTTTT
CASSQGFAPFLESPTGELFF
>TRBV5-1|TRBJ2-2|.|.
TGCGCCAGCAGCTTTAGGAACCGGGACACCGGGGAGCTGTTTTTT
CASSFRNRDTGELFF
>TRBV29-1|TRBJ1-3|many|TRBD1
TGCAGCGACTGGGACAGGGAAGGAAACACCATATATTTT
CSDWDREGNTIYF
>TRBV7-2|TRBJ2-1|.|TRBD2
TGTGCCAGCAGCTCGGGGACTAGCGGGAGTCTTAATGAGCAGTTCTTC
CASSSGTSGSLNEQFF
>TRBV28|TRBJ2-1|many|TRBD1
TGTGCCAGCAGTCGGGACAGGTCCTACAATGAGCAGTTCTTC
CASSRDRSYNEQFF
>TRBV4-3|TRBJ2-2|.|.
TGCGCCAGCAGCCAAGACCTCGGGTTGACCGGGGAGCTGTTTTTT
CASSQDLGLTGELFF
>TRBV7-2|TRBJ2-7|.|TRBD1
TGTGCCAGCAGCCGGGACAGGGTGGCTCACGAGCAGTACTTC
CASSRDRVAHEQYF
>TRBV12-3/TRBV12-4|TRBJ2-5|.|.
TGTGCCAGCACCCGAGGGTGGGAACAAGAGACCCAGTACTTC
CASTRGWEQETQYF
>TRBV20-1|TRBJ2-1|many|TRBD2
TGCAGTGCTAGGGAACTAGCGTTCCCCGGGGGCAATGAGCAGTTCTTC
CSARELAFPGGNEQFF
>TRBV20-1|TRBJ1-1|few|.
TGCAGTGCTAGCCGACCCAGGGTCGACACTGAAGCTTTCTTT
CSASRPRVDTEAFF
>TRBV6-1|TRBJ2-3|many|TRBD1
TGTGCCAGCTGCCGTACAGGGGTCGTGGATACGCAGTATTTT
CASCRTGVVDTQYF
>TRBV7-2|TRBJ1-2|few|TRBD1
TGTGCCAGCAGCTCGCGACAGGGCCTTCAATTCTATGGCTACACCTTC
CASSSRQGLQFYGYTF
>TRBV29-1|TRBJ2-3|.|.
TGCAGCGTTGGGGCCTTTCTCACAGATACGCAGTATTTT
CSVGAFLTDTQYF
>TRBV5-1|TRBJ2-5|.|TRBD2
TGCGCCAGCAGCCTCGGGAGCGGGAGAGGAGGAGAGACCCAGTACTTC
CASSLGSGRGGETQYF
>TRBV10-3|TRBJ2-1|many|.
TGTGCCATCAGTGAGTACGAGACTTACAATGAGCAGTTCTTC
CAISEYETYNEQFF
>TRBV5-1|TRBJ2-3|.|.
TGCGCCAGCAGCTTGCGGCAGCTAGGGGATACGCAGTATTTT
CASSLRQLGDTQYF
>TRBV6-5|TRBJ1-1|.|.
TGTGCCAGCAGTTACTCGATTTCGGGGGACACTGAAGCTTTCTTT
CASSYSISGDTEAFF
>TRBV3-1|TRBJ1-1|few|.
TGTGCCAGCACAGGCCCCTCTGAAGCTTTCTTT
CASTGPSEAFF
>TRBV5-1|TRBJ1-1|.|.
TGCGCCAGCAGCATATCAGGGGCGAGCACTGAAGCTTTCTTT
CASSISGASTEAFF
>TRBV2|TRBJ2-1|.|TRBD1
TGTGCCAGCAATAGGGACAGGGGGCGTGAGCAGTTCTTC
CASNRDRGREQFF
>TRBV12-3/TRBV12-4|TRBJ2-7|once|TRBD2
TGTGCCGGCAGCGGGACTAGCTACGAGCAGTACTTC
CAGSGTSYEQYF
>TRBV14|TRBJ2-5|.|.
TGTGCCAGCAGCCAAGAGTGGACGGCTCAAGAGACCCAGTACTTC
CASSQEWTAQETQYF